This T cell receptor (beta chain) comes out of a study of T cell repertoires in aging, cancer and after chemotherapy. Overall study: Patients with chronic lymphocytic leukemia were sampled before and after fludarabine- or bendamustine-based chemotherapy. The whole study produced a dataset of roughly 8.6 million TCR reads.

Rearranged V-D-J TRB sequences were amplified with a mixed TRB-A/B primer pool. TCRdb re-analysed the multiplex PCR reads in MiXCR, keeping a single row per CDR3 protein. Of around 13,000 distinct CDR3 sequences in the sample, roughly a quarter were seen once. Study-level points and caveats: Untreated cancer patients had significantly lower blood TCR diversity than age-matched healthy donors. Rebound thymic output was suggested by rising median generation probability during chemotherapy in each cancer cohort.

Peripheral blood genomic DNA, not sorted cells or RNA, was the template. By share, this clonotype counts as medium-sized. The antigen is undetermined. Germline CDR1 reads MNHEY; CDR2 reads SMNVEV (reference sequence). Trimming took off 6 bases at V and 1 base at J, with 9 bases between the two ends. The CDR3 covers 13 residues. The sample taken for sequencing was blood. This chain connects TRBV27 to TRBJ2-5; D remains unclear. This clonotype was obtained from a human donor with a blood cancer. CDR3 nucleotides: TGTGCCAGCAGCCGAACCCTCCAAGAGACCCAGTACTTC. Translation gives CASSRTLQETQYF.